This T cell receptor (beta chain) was found in a study of T cell responses to AZD1222 COVID-19 vaccine. V was trimmed by 8 bases and J by 4 bases, leaving 18 bases between them. The CDR3 has 15 amino acids. The germline gives CDR1 SNHLY, CDR2 FYNNEI. Findings of the study overall: CD4 TCRs linked to vaccination spanned spike, dominating at 160-218 and 743-854. The study reported that nearly half of spike-specific TCRs target unmutated variant regions.

Turning to this clone: The antigen is unknown.

Produced via immunoSEQ multiplex PCR; TCRdb's table is partial and in-frame only. The repertoire holds under 130,000 clones, with 70% to 90% as singletons. The sequences come from peripheral blood, collected 28 days after the second AZD1222 dose. The chain has TRBV2 and TRBJ2-1, with a weak D call TRBD1 (7 bases). The sequence was obtained from an adult who received the AZD1222 COVID-19 vaccine. The CDR3 DNA sequence: TGTGCCAGCTCCGAGGGCAGGGGGGCTTACAATGAGCAGTTCTTC. Its translation: CASSEGRGAYNEQFF.